This TCR beta chain comes out of a study of blood T cell repertoires in COVID-19. For the study at large: From the United States, Italy and Spain came samples of acute and convalescent COVID-19.

Enrollees, about 18 to 89 years old, lived in around 23 US areas. The table came from immunoSEQ multiplex PCR; TCRdb's copy has only in-frame clones and leaves some out. The table includes hundreds of thousands of clones, around 90% detected once. V lost 2 bases to trimming and J lost 4 bases, with 8 bases between them. The length of the CDR3 is 13 residues. The germline CDR1 and CDR2 sequences are SGHTA and FQGTGA. This TCR was sampled from a woman in her late teens or twenties with acute COVID-19. This chain links TRBV7-3 with TRBJ1-2; D ambiguous. Sequencing was carried out using PBMCs or T cells enriched from blood (not recorded which). For the CDR3, the DNA is TGTGCCAGCAGCTTAGGGCACCGCTATGGCTACACCTTC. Protein sequence: CASSLGHRYGYTF.